The 27 T cell receptor beta chains presented below share a single source sample, sequenced in a study of technical replicates of blood from several donors. Clones were sequenced by immunoSEQ multiplex PCR, and TCRdb holds only the in-frame ones, with some missing. The sample carries nearly 80,000 clones, nearly 95% recorded once. The sequenced material came from T cells isolated from PBMCs. These receptors were taken from a human donor in good health.

The chain links TRBV25-1 to TRBJ1-4; D possibly corresponds to TRBD1 (6 bases). CDR3 length: 17 amino acids. Germline lookup yields CDR1 MGHDK and CDR2 SYGVNS. V was pared by 6 bases and J by 3 bases, with 20 bases between. CDR3 in DNA: TGTGCCAGCAGCCCCCAAAGGGGCAGGGGCCCTAATGAAAAACTGTTTTTT. This translates into CASSPQRGRGPNEKLFF.

This clone appeared once. This chain joins TRBV7-8 and TRBJ2-1; 9 bases fit TRBD2. The germline CDR1 and CDR2 sequences are SGHVS and FQNEAQ. CDR3 length: 19 residues. V lost 0 bases and J lost 0; bases outside the gene matches: 9. The chain's CDR3 is CASSLAVSGSDSSYNEQFF. CDR3 coding DNA: TGTGCCAGCAGCTTAGCTGTTAGCGGGAGCGATAGCTCCTACAATGAGCAGTTCTTC. Drawing the rest from reference TRBV7-8 and TRBJ2-1, the complete variable domain is GAGVSQSPRYKVAKRGQDVALRCDPISGHVSLFWYQQALGQGPEFLTYFQNEAQLDKSGLPSDRFFAERPEGSVSTLKIQRTQQEDSAVYLCASSLAVSGSDSSYNEQFFGPGTRLTVL.

The rearrangement links TRBV6-1 to TRBJ1-1; 7 positions agree with TRBD1. Trimming cost V 6 bases and J 1 base; bases outside gene matches: 8. Germline V gene lookup returns CDR1 MNHNS and CDR2 SASEGT. There are 15 residues in the CDR3. Written as DNA, the CDR3 is TGTGCCAGCAGCCTCAACAGGGGTGAGAACACTGAAGCTTTCTTT. Its protein is CASSLNRGENTEAFF.

This clone was counted only a few times. The rearrangement joins TRBV5-6 to TRBJ1-1; TRBD1 agrees at 8 bases. Germline CDR1 reads SGHDT; CDR2 reads YYEEEE. With 0 bases clipped from V and 10 bases from J, the junction kept 11 bases outside the gene matches. The CDR3 is 15 residues long. In DNA form, the CDR3 reads TGTGCCAGCAGCTTGGGAACTTCAGGGGGCGTTTCAGCTTTCTTT. Encoded protein: CASSLGTSGGVSAFF.

The chain links TRBV29-1 to TRBJ2-2, with TRBD2 matching over 7 bases. This CDR3 comprises 16 residues. The germline CDR1 and CDR2 sequences are SQVTM and ANQGSEA. Trimming removed 4 bases from V and 7 bases from J; junction bases left unmatched: 15. CDR3 bases: TGCAGCGTTGTCGGGGGGATTGGGGAGGCGAACGGGGAGCTGTTTTTT. Its translation is CSVVGGIGEANGELFF.

The V call is TRBV7-9, the J call TRBJ2-1, with D possibly TRBD2 on 6 matching bases. Looked up from germline, CDR1 is SEHNR and CDR2 is FQNEAQ (reference sequence). Trimming left V 6 bases short and J 0 bases short, with 18 bases between. The CDR3 runs to 17 residues. The CDR3 loop is CASSPILAGSSYNEQFF. For the CDR3, the DNA is TGTGCCAGCAGTCCTATCCTAGCCGGGAGCTCCTACAATGAGCAGTTCTTC.

The V and J genes are TRBV9 and TRBJ1-5; D possibly corresponds to TRBD1 (5 bases). Germline assignment: CDR1 SGDLS and CDR2 YYNGEE. The length of the CDR3 is 15 residues. Trimming removed 0 bases at V and 4 bases at J, with 11 bases between. CDR3 in DNA: TGTGCCAGCAGCGTAGAGGGGTACGGGAATCAGCCCCAGCATTTT. This translates into CASSVEGYGNQPQHF.

The V gene is TRBV5-7, the J gene TRBJ1-5; D possibly corresponds to TRBD1 (6 bases). TRBV5-7 is an ORF for which the function is uncertain. The CDR3 length is 13 residues. V lost 2 bases to trimming and J lost 7 bases, with 10 bases between them. For the CDR3, the DNA is TGTGCCAGCAGCTTCTACAGGGACCAGCCCCAGCATTTT. It yields the protein CASSFYRDQPQHF.

The rearrangement uses TRBV7-9 and TRBJ1-1; D is unresolved. From germline, CDR1 is SEHNR and CDR2 FQNEAQ (reference sequence). Trimming cost V 5 bases and J 1 base, with 14 bases left between them. CDR3 length: 15 residues. The CDR3: CASSEEYWWNTEAFF. CDR3 nucleotides: TGTGCCAGCAGCGAAGAGTACTGGTGGAACACTGAAGCTTTCTTT.

The chain recombines TRBV28 with TRBJ2-1; 11 bases align to TRBD2. V trimming: 7 bases; J trimming: 6 bases; junction bases outside the gene matches: 11. The germline gives CDR1 MDHEN, CDR2 SYDVKM. The CDR3 length is 16 residues. The chain's CDR3 is CASTMRGLADSNEQFF. As DNA, the CDR3 is TGTGCCAGCACCATGAGGGGACTAGCGGATAGCAATGAGCAGTTCTTC.

The rearrangement links TRBV28 to TRBJ2-2; TRBD1 aligns across 8 bases. V shed 8 bases and J 4 bases; nucleotides not matched to a gene: 6. This CDR3 spans 14 amino acids. The germline gives CDR1 MDHEN, CDR2 SYDVKM. The CDR3 is CASRGQEPTGELFF. CDR3 nucleotides: TGTGCCAGCCGGGGACAGGAGCCCACCGGGGAGCTGTTTTTT.

This sequence joins TRBV11-2 and TRBJ2-5; a weak D match, TRBD2 (5 bases). The germline CDR1 and CDR2 sequences are SGHAT and FQNNGV. The CDR3 has 15 amino acids. V was pared by 2 bases and J by 1 base, with 11 bases between. This chain's CDR3 is CASSLHTAVQETQYF. CDR3 sequence (DNA): TGTGCCAGCAGCTTACATACAGCGGTCCAAGAGACCCAGTACTTC.

The CDR3 here is CASNRQGDGYTF. DNA for the CDR3: TGTGCCAGCAATAGACAGGGCGATGGCTACACCTTC. This chain uses TRBV6-6 with TRBJ1-2; 7 bases line up with TRBD1. The CDR3 totals 12 residues. With 7 bases clipped from V and 6 bases from J, the junction kept 5 bases outside the gene matches. Germline V gene data show CDR1 as MNHNY and CDR2 as SVGAGI (reference sequence).

The chain couples TRBV5-6 to TRBJ2-7; D remains ambiguous. The ends were cut back, 1 base at V and 0 bases at J, with 8 bases in the middle. Germline lookup yields CDR1 SGHDT and CDR2 YYEEEE. The CDR3 totals 14 residues. The CDR3 DNA sequence: TGTGCCAGCAGCTTGTACCAGGTCTCCTACGAGCAGTACTTC. Translating gives CASSLYQVSYEQYF.

The rearrangement links TRBV6-5 to TRBJ1-3; TRBD1 might be the D (5 bases). The CDR3 runs to 15 residues. Germline V gene lookup returns CDR1 MNHEY and CDR2 SVGAGI. Trimming pared 4 bases from V and 4 bases from J, leaving 14 bases between. The CDR3, as DNA: TGTGCCAGCAGTTCTTCCCCAGGGCTCGGAAACACCATATATTTT. This sequence encodes CASSSSPGLGNTIYF.

Points on this clone: Mismatch with germline at one junction end may stem from a read error. The chain employs TRBV6-5 and TRBJ2-7; unclear D gene. This CDR3 has 10 residues. Germline-derived CDR1 and CDR2 are MNHEY and SVGAGI. CDR3 sequence: CAGRLYEQYF. In DNA, the CDR3 is TGTGCCGGCAGACTCTACGAGCAGTACTTC.

J is TRBJ2-1 and V is TRBV5-6, with D uncertain. The V end was cut by 0 bases, the J end by 8 bases, with 9 bases between. This CDR3 is built from 13 residues. The germline gives CDR1 SGHDT, CDR2 YYEEEE. The DNA of the CDR3 is TGTGCCAGCAGCTTGGCCTCAGGCTATGAGCAGTTCTTC. The encoded protein is CASSLASGYEQFF.

The rearrangement links TRBV6-5 to TRBJ2-5, with D hard to call. Trimming left V 11 bases short and J 2 bases short, with 9 bases between. Germline CDR1 MNHEY, CDR2 SVGAGI. The CDR3 is made up of 11 amino acids. CDR3 amino acids: CASGWQETQYF. The CDR3, as DNA: TGTGCCTCCGGGTGGCAAGAGACCCAGTACTTC.

This sequence joins TRBV29-1 and TRBJ2-5; a possible D gene is TRBD2 (7 bases). Per the germline V gene, CDR1 is SQVTM and CDR2 is ANQGSEA. The CDR3 sequence is 13 residues long. The V end lost 4 bases, the J end lost 4 bases, and 13 bases lay between the germline ends. The CDR3 region is CSVVEGGRETQYF. The CDR3 DNA follows: TGCAGCGTTGTAGAGGGGGGGCGAGAGACCCAGTACTTC.

The chain joins TRBV18 to TRBJ1-3; no firm D call. The CDR3 spans 17 residues. Trimming took 1 base from V and 0 from J, leaving 13 bases between them. Germline V gene sequence: CDR1 KGHSH, CDR2 LQKENI. In DNA, the CDR3 is TGTGCCAGCTCACCACTACCCCCTTCAGGCTCTGGAAACACCATATATTTT. This encodes CASSPLPPSGSGNTIYF.

This clone appeared a single time. The chain joins TRBV6-5 to TRBJ2-7, with a possible D match to TRBD1 (6 bases). The CDR3 is 11 residues long. Germline values: CDR1 MNHEY, CDR2 SVGAGI. V shed 8 bases and J shed 7 bases, with 12 bases lying between them. CDR3 loop: CASSQGHEQYF. The CDR3 DNA reads TGTGCCAGCTCTCAGGGGCATGAGCAGTACTTC.

This clone turned up a few times. The chain combines TRBV4-1 with TRBJ2-1, with D unresolved. CDR1 and CDR2 from the germline V gene are MGHRA and YSYEKL. The CDR3 contains 16 residues. With 1 base removed from V and 8 bases from J, the gap between germline ends came to 18 bases. The chain's CDR3 is CASSQAISLVPHEQFF. DNA of the CDR3: TGCGCCAGCAGCCAAGCCATTAGCCTTGTTCCCCATGAGCAGTTCTTC.

The rearrangement joins TRBV25-1 to TRBJ2-2; 7 bases fit TRBD2. The junction had 3 bases not matched to a gene; V was cut back by 11 bases and J by 3 bases. The CDR3 spans 12 residues. In germline, CDR1 is MGHDK, CDR2 SYGVNS. Here the CDR3 DNA reads TGTGCCCATGGGGGGGACACCGGGGAGCTGTTTTTT. Amino acid sequence: CAHGGDTGELFF.

This CDR3 is CASSTGTEDTEAFF. CDR3 in DNA: TGTGCCAGCAGTACCGGGACAGAAGACACTGAAGCTTTCTTT. The genes are TRBV25-1 and TRBJ1-1, with 7 bases aligning to TRBD1. The V gene's germline CDR1 is MGHDK and CDR2 SYGVNS. With V trimmed by 5 bases and J by 3 bases, 6 bases remained unmatched. The CDR3 contains 14 residues.

Here the CDR3 reads CASVRSGSNTNTEAFF. The CDR3 DNA reads as TGTGCTAGTGTGCGTTCGGGAAGCAATACGAACACTGAAGCTTTCTTT. The chain is built from TRBV12-5 and TRBJ1-1; no firm D call. Trimming stripped 7 bases from V and 1 base from J, with 19 bases between. Germline V gene sequence: CDR1 LGHNT, CDR2 FRNRAP. This CDR3 contains 16 residues.

CDR3 nucleotide sequence: TGTGCCAGCCGAAGCGTCGGGTACGAGCAGTACTTC. Translation: CASRSVGYEQYF. The chain couples TRBV6-5 to TRBJ2-7; D unresolved. The germline V gene encodes CDR1 MNHEY and CDR2 SVGAGI. The V end lost 8 bases, the J end lost 4 bases, and 12 bases lay between the germline ends. The CDR3 totals 12 residues.

The chain uses TRBV9 and TRBJ2-7; possible D gene TRBD2, 5 bases. The CDR3 spans 13 residues. With 4 bases removed from V and 4 bases from J, the gap between germline ends came to 12 bases. Germline CDR1 is SGDLS and CDR2 is YYNGEE. The CDR3: CASSPSGLYEQYF. In DNA, the CDR3 is TGTGCCAGCAGCCCTTCCGGACTGTACGAGCAGTACTTC.